This record covers a single T cell receptor (beta chain). The specificity of this receptor is unknown. Base qualities are not provided; no much larger clone lies one nucleotide away. The sample originates from a study of shared clonotypes between healthy human individuals (TCRdb year 2020). At the level of the whole study: The cohort included a few men and a couple of women between 18 and 49 years of age. For each donor, three plates each were used for CD4 naive and CD4 memory, two plates were used for CD8 naive, and one plate was used for CD8 memory. The study deeply sequenced blood TCR repertoires of about 5 healthy adults to estimate repertoire size and the extent of clonotype sharing between individuals. To increase sequencing depth and limit assay-specific biases, different laboratories used diverse techniques to prepare libraries and sequence TCR repertoires. Each donor's leukapheresis produced roughly between roughly 0.85 and 9.5 billion PBMCs. The study at large found these results: Even with the large sequencing depth, rarefaction of the sorted-subset datasets indicated that sequencing was incomplete. Across four donors, around 5.4% of naive CD4, roughly 3.8% of naive CD8, under 2.5% of memory CD4, and 0.4% to 0.45% of memory CD8 clonotypes were shared. Because the study included only a small number of donors, the genetic and exposure-history diversity represented was limited. Compared with non-shared clonotypes, the clonotypes found in all four sorted-subset donors had higher generation probabilities. Sampling was restricted to blood, and TCR repertoires in tissue are likely to differ from TCR repertoires in blood. Naive subsets generally had larger estimated clonotype richness than memory subsets did. Based on pairwise subsampling, the degree of clonotype sharing among donors was expected to be affected by sequencing depth.

For the CD8 naive samples, CD45RO-negative cells were positively selected for CCR7, yielding a CD45RA+CCR7+ population from which TemRA cells were excluded. The donors were healthy, HIV-negative adults with no recently reported acute infections or vaccinations. Every donor was a Caucasian adult residing in Nashville, Tennessee, USA. After blood collection by leukapheresis, PBMCs were isolated using Ficoll-Histopaque density gradient centrifugation and then cryopreserved in the vapor phase of liquid nitrogen. Analytical flow cytometry was used to check the purity and quantity of every magnetically sorted T cell population. Each sorted fraction had its genomic DNA isolated and then quantified by UV absorbance on a Nanodrop 2000c. From a lookup of the germline V gene, CDR1 and CDR2 are MDHEN and SYDVKM. Trimming takes 5 bases off V and 0 bases off J; junction bases not matched to a gene: 9. The CDR3 starts with the cysteine, ends with the phenylalanine, and has 17 residues. Only the CDR3 region is kept as DNA, spanning 51 bases read in frame from base 1.

Using the deep immunoSEQ assay, multiplex PCR amplified TCR CDR3 regions from genomic DNA. Genomic DNA extracted from each cell subset was distributed evenly over all wells of several immunoSEQ 96-well plates, and each plate served as one replicate. For sorted subsets, each replicate PCR was loaded with roughly 200 ng genomic DNA, equivalent to about 33,000 T cell genomes. Purified libraries were quantified with a Qubit 3.0 fluorometer, sized on a Bioanalyzer 2100, and re-quantified with the KAPA Library Quantification kit. A separate single-read 150-cycle Illumina NextSeq 550 flow cell was used to sequence each immunoSEQ 96-well plate. In the authors' own workflow: Because only junctional sequences without quality scores were contained in the immunoSEQ output, filtering matching that applied to full-length reads could not be performed. To assign V/J genes and CDR3, sequences were annotated against IMGT germline references using PyIR, a Python wrapper for IgBLAST v1.9. Reads were filtered out if the reads had weak V/J assignments (E-value above 1e-6), no CDR3, stop codons, out-of-frame junctions, or ambiguous translated residues. V3J clonotypes were defined as sequences sharing an identical inferred V gene, J gene, and CDR3 amino acid sequence. Percentage overlap between repertoires was calculated by dividing the number of shared unique clonotypes by the size of the smaller repertoire. RTK rarefaction, the Chao1 estimator, and Recon v2.1 estimates of unobserved clonotypes were used to assess repertoire richness. OLGA was used to compute generation probabilities for all TCRbeta clonotypes that the gDNA method yielded from four donors. TCRdb's version of the immuneACCESS table is confined to in-frame rearrangements and falls short of the full clone set. An unresolved V gene accounts for under half of the shortfall where checked; the remainder is of unknown origin. The DNA was the basis for D and trimming; V, J and clone size are from that table. The sample includes 550,000 to 750,000 clones, with over 95% observed a single time. The ten biggest clones cover 0.11% of the sample.

Recombination connected TRBV28 to TRBJ2-5, and TRBD2 matches 10 of the central bases. The TCR comes from a woman in her 30s in good health. Specimen: naive CD8+ T cells sorted from blood. This specimen's cell subset or site label, interpreted: CD45RA+CCR7+. At the DNA level, the sequence is TGTGCCAGCAGTGATATAGCGGGAGGCCAGTACCAAGAGACCCAGTACTTC. Its coded protein is CASSDIAGGQYQETQYF.